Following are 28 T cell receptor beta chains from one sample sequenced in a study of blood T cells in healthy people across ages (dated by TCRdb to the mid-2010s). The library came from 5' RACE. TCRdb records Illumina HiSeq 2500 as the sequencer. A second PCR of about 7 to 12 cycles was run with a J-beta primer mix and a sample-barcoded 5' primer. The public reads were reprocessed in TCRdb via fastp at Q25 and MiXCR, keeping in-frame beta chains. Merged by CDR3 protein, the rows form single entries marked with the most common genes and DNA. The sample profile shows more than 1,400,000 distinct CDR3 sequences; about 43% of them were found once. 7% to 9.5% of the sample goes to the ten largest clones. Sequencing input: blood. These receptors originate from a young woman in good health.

The CDR3 nucleotides are TGTGCCAGTAGTGCTCGGACAGAGTATGGCTACACCTTC. Protein sequence: CASSARTEYGYTF. The rearrangement links TRBV19 to TRBJ1-2, with a weak D call TRBD1 (6 bases). The CDR3 is 13 amino acids. Germline values: CDR1 LNHDA, CDR2 SQIVND (reference sequence). The V end lost 5 bases, the J end lost 5 bases, and 12 bases lay between the germline ends.

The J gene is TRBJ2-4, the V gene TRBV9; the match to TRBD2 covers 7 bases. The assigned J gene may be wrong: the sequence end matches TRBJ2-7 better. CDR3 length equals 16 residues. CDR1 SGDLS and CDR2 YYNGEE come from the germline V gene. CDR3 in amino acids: CASSGGVGRGTYEQYF. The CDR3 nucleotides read TGTGCCAGCAGCGGTGGCGTGGGGAGGGGTACCTACGAGCAGTACTTC.

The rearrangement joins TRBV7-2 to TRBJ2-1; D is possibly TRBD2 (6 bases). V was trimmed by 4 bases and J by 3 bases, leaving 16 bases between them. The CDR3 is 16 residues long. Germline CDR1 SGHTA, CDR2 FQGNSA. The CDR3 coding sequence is TGTGCCAGCAGCTCCCGGGACTCAGTTATCTACAATGAGCAGTTCTTC. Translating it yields CASSSRDSVIYNEQFF.

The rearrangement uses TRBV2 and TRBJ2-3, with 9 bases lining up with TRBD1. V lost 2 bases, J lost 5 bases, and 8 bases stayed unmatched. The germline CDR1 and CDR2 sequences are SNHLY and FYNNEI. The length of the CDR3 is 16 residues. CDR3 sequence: CASSENKRTGEDTQYF. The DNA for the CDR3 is TGTGCCAGCAGTGAAAATAAGAGGACAGGGGAAGATACGCAGTATTTT.

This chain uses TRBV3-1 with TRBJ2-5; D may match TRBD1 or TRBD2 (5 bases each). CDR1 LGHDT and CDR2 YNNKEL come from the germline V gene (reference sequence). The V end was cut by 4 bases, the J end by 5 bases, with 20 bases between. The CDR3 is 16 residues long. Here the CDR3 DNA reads TGTGCCAGCAGCCCCCATTCCGAGGGGCGTCAGGAGACCCAGTACTTC. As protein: CASSPHSEGRQETQYF.

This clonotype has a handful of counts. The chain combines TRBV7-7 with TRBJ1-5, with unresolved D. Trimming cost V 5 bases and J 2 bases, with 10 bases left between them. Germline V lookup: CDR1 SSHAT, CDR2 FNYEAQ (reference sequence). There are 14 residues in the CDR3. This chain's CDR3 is CASSPLGGNQPQHF. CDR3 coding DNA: TGTGCCAGCAGCCCACTCGGGGGCAATCAGCCCCAGCATTTT.

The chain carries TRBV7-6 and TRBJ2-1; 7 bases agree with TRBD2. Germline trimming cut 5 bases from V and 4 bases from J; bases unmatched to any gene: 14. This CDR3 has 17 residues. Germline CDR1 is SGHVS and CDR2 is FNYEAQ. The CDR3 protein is CASSDPSGDDGYNEQFF. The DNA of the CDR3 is TGTGCCAGCAGCGACCCAAGCGGGGATGACGGGTACAATGAGCAGTTCTTC.

The CDR3 region has the DNA TGTGCCAGTCGACTGGGCTATGGCTACACCTTC. Protein product: CASRLGYGYTF. The chain combines TRBV6-1 with TRBJ1-2; D not certain. CDR3 length equals 11 residues. The germline CDR1 and CDR2 sequences are MNHNS and SASEGT. The V end was cut by 9 bases, the J end by 4 bases, with 9 bases between.

CDR3 residues: CASSLATREIRETQYF. CDR3 DNA sequence: TGTGCCAGCAGCTTAGCGACCAGGGAAATACGGGAGACCCAGTACTTC. This sequence joins TRBV7-6 and TRBJ2-5, with D possibly being TRBD1 (5 bases). Germline CDR1 reads SGHVS; CDR2 reads FNYEAQ. Deletions cut 0 bases from V and 5 bases from J, with 16 bases between. This CDR3 is built from 16 residues.

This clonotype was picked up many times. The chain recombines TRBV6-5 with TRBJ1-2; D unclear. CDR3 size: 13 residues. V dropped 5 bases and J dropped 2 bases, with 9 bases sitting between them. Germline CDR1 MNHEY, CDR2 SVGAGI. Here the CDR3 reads CASSPSQNYGYTF. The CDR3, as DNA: TGTGCCAGCAGTCCGAGTCAGAACTATGGCTACACCTTC.

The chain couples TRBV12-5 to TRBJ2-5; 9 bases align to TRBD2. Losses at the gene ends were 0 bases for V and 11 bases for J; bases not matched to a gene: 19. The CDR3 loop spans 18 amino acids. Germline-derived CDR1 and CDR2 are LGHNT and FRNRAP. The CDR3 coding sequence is TGTGCTAGTGGTTTGGTAGGGCTTGTGGTAGCGGGAGCCAATGAGCAGTACTTC. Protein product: CASGLVGLVVAGANEQYF.

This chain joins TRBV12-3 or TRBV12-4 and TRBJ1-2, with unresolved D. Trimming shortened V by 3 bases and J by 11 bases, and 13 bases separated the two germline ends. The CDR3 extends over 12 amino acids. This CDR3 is CASSFGPRSYTF. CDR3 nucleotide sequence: TGTGCCAGCAGTTTCGGGCCCCGCAGTTACACCTTC.

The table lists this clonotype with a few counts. The CDR3 region is CASSWGQTISYEQYF. Written as DNA, the CDR3 is TGTGCCAGCAGCTGGGGACAGACCATTTCCTACGAGCAGTACTTC. J is TRBJ2-7 and V is TRBV5-4; 7 nucleotides agree with TRBD1. Trimming at V came to 3 bases and at J to 1 base, leaving 7 bases not matched to a gene. CDR1 and CDR2 from the germline V gene are SGHNT and YYREEE (reference sequence). This CDR3 comprises 15 residues. Using reference TRBV5-4 and TRBJ2-7 for the parts outside the CDR3, the full variable domain is ETGVTQSPTHLIKTRGQQVTLRCSSQSGHNTVSWYQQALGQGPQFIFQYYREEENGRGNFPPRFSGLQFPNYSSELNVNALELDDSALYLCASSWGQTISYEQYFGPGTRLTVT.

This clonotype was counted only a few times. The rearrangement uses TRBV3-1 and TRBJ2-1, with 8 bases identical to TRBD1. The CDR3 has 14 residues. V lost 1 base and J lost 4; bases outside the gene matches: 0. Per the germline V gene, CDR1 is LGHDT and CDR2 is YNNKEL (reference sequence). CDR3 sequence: CASSQGTGYNEQFF. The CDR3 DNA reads TGTGCCAGCAGCCAAGGGACAGGGTACAATGAGCAGTTCTTC.

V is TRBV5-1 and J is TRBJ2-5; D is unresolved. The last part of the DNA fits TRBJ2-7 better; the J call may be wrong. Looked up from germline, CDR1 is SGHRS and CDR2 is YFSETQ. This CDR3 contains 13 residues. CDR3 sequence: CASSLPTTYEQYF. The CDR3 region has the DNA TGCGCCAGCAGCCTCCCAACTACCTACGAGCAGTACTTC.

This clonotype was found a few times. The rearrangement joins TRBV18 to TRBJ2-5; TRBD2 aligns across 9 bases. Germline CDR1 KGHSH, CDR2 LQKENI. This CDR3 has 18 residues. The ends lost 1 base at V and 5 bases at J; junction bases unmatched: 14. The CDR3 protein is CASSPRLEAGGSEETQYF. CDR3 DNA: TGTGCCAGCTCACCACGTCTTGAAGCGGGAGGTTCAGAGGAGACCCAGTACTTC. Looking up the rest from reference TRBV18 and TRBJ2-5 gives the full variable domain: NAGVMQNPRHLVRRRGQEARLRCSPMKGHSHVYWYRQLPEEGLKFMVYLQKENIIDESGMPKERFSAEFPKEGPSILRIQQVVRGDSAAYFCASSPRLEAGGSEETQYFGPGTRLLVL.

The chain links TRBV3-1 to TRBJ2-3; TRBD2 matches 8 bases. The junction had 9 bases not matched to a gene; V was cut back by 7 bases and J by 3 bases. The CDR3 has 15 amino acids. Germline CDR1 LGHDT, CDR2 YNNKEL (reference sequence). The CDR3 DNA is TGTGCCAGCACCTCACGGGGGGGAGGGACAGATACGCAGTATTTT. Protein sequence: CASTSRGGGTDTQYF.

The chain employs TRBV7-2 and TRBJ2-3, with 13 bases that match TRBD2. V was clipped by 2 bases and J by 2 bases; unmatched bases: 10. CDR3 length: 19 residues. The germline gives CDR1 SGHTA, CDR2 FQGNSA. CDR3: CASSLSGLAGVPYTDTQYF. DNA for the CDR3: TGTGCCAGCAGCTTATCCGGACTAGCGGGAGTTCCCTACACAGATACGCAGTATTTT.

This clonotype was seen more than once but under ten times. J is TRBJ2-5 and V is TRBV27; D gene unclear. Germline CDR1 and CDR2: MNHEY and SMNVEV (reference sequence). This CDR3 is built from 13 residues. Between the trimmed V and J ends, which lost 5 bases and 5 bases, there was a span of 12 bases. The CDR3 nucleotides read TGTGCCAGCAGTCCTATCCTACGCGAGACCCAGTACTTC. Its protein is CASSPILRETQYF.

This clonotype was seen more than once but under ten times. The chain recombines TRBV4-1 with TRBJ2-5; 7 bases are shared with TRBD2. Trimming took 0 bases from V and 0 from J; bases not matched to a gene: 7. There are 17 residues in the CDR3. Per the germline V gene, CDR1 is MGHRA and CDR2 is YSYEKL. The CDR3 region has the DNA TGCGCCAGCAGCCAAGATGGGGAAGCGGGGTACCAAGAGACCCAGTACTTC. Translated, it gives CASSQDGEAGYQETQYF.

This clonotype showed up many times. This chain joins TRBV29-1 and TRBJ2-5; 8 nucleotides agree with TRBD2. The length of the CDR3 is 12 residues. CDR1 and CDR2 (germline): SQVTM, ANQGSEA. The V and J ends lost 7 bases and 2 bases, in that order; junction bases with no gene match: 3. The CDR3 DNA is TGCAGCGGTATAGCGGGGCAAGAGACCCAGTACTTC. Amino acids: CSGIAGQETQYF.

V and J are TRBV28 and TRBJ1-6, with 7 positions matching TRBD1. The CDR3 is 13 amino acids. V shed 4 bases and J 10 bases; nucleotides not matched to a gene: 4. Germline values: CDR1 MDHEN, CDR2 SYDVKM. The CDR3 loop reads CASSSVRGSPLHF. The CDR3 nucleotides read TGTGCCAGCAGTTCGGTCAGGGGGTCACCCCTCCACTTT.

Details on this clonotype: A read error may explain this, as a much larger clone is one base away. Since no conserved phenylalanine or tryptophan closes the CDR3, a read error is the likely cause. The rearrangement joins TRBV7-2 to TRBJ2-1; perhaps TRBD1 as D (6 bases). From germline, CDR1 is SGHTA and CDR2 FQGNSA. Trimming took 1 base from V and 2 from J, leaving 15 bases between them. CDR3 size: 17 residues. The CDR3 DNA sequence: TGTGCCAGCAGCTTAGGTAAACAGGGACCCACCTACAATGAGCAGTTCGTC. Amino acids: CASSLGKQGPTYNEQFV.

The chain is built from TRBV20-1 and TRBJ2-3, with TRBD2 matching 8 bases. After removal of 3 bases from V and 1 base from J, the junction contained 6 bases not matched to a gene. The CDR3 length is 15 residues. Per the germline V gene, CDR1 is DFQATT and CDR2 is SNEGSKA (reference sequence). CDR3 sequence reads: CSASDPLAGTDTQYF. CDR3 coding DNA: TGCAGTGCTAGTGACCCACTAGCGGGCACAGATACGCAGTATTTT.

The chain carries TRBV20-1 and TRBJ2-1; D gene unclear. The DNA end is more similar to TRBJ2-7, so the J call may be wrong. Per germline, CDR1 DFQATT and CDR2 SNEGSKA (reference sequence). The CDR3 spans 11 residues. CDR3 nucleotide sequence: TGCAGTGCCCACGGTAAGAATGAGCAGTACTTC. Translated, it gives CSAHGKNEQYF.

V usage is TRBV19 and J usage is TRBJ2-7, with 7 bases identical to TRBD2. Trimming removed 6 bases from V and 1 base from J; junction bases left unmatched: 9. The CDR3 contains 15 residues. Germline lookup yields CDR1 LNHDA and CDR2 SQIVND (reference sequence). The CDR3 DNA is TGTGCCAGTAGCTCCCCGGGAGCGGGATCCTACGAGCAGTACTTC. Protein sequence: CASSSPGAGSYEQYF.

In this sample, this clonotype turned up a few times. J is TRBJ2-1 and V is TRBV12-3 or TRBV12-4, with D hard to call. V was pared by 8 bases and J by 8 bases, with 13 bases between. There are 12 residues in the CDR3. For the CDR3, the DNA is TGTGCCAGCGACGCGGCAGGCTATGAGCAGTTCTTC. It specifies CASDAAGYEQFF.

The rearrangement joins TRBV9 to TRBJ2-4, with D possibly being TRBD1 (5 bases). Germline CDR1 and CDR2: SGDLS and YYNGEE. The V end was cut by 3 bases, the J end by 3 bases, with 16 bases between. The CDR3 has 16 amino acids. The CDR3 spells CASSAPMGQNKNIQYF. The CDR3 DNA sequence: TGTGCCAGCAGCGCCCCAATGGGGCAAAACAAAAACATTCAGTACTTC. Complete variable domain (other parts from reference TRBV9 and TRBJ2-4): DSGVTQTPKHLITATGQRVTLRCSPRSGDLSVYWYQQSLDQGLQFLIQYYNGEERAKGNILERFSAQQFPDLHSELNLSSLELGDSALYFCASSAPMGQNKNIQYFGAGTRLSVL.